The 8 T cell receptor beta chains below come from one sample, sequenced in a study of Ad26.COV2.S vaccination and SARS-CoV-2 variants. The assay was immunoSEQ multiplex PCR, and TCRdb's table has in-frame clones only and misses some. Of 360,000 or so clones listed, 80% to 90% are singletons. Documented treatment: approximately 18 received Ad26.COV2.S at low or high dose, single or two shots; roughly 5 received placebo; per-sample allocation not given. Day 63 after the first injection of vaccine or placebo was the sampling time. The sequencing used peripheral blood, collected in a trial of Ad26.COV2.S vaccine versus placebo. The source of these receptors is a person between 18 and 60 years old who received the Ad26.COV2.S COVID-19 vaccine or a placebo.

The gene calls are TRBV4-2 and TRBJ1-5; no clear D gene. Trimming took 0 bases from V and 4 from J, leaving 7 bases between them. The CDR3 contains 14 residues. The germline CDR1 and CDR2 sequences are LGHNA and YNFKEQ. The CDR3 is CASSQDSGNQPQHF. Written as DNA, the CDR3 is TGTGCCAGCAGCCAAGATTCGGGGAATCAGCCCCAGCATTTT.

The chain joins TRBV6-2 or TRBV6-3 to TRBJ2-6; D not resolved. This CDR3 is built from 15 residues. The V and J ends lost 3 bases and 2 bases respectively, with 8 bases between them. Germline loops: CDR1 MNHEY, CDR2 SVGEGT. This chain's CDR3 is CASSYLVAGANVLTF. In DNA form, the CDR3 reads TGTGCCAGCAGTTATCTCGTCGCTGGGGCCAACGTCCTGACTTTC.

V is TRBV7-8 and J is TRBJ2-5; D not certain. The CDR3 runs 14 residues. Germline CDR1 SGHVS, CDR2 FQNEAQ. Trimming left V 3 bases short and J 2 bases short, with 10 bases between. CDR3 residues: CASSLNANQETQYF. The CDR3 nucleotides are TGTGCCAGCAGCTTGAACGCTAATCAAGAGACCCAGTACTTC.

The rearrangement links TRBV5-1 to TRBJ1-2; D perhaps matches TRBD1 (6 bases). This CDR3 contains 15 residues. The V gene's germline CDR1 is SGHRS and CDR2 YFSETQ. The V end was cut by 0 bases, the J end by 8 bases, with 17 bases between. The CDR3 DNA is TGCGCCAGCAGCTTGGCCGGGGGCACGTTGGACGGCTACACCTTC. It codes for CASSLAGGTLDGYTF.

This chain uses TRBV5-4 with TRBJ2-1; no clear D gene. Trimming removed 4 bases from V and 7 bases from J, with 9 bases in between. CDR3 length: 12 residues. Germline assignment: CDR1 SGHNT and CDR2 YYREEE (reference sequence). The CDR3 nucleotides are TGTGCCAGCAGCGAGGTAGGGAATGAGCAGTTCTTC. Protein: CASSEVGNEQFF.

This chain links TRBV5-1 with TRBJ2-5; D perhaps matches TRBD2 (6 bases). V shed 3 bases and J shed 2 bases, with 20 bases lying between them. This CDR3 has 17 amino acids. The germline gives CDR1 SGHRS, CDR2 YFSETQ. CDR3 in amino acids: CASSSPSAGGPQETQYF. CDR3 sequence (DNA): TGCGCCAGCAGCTCCCCCTCTGCCGGGGGTCCACAAGAGACCCAGTACTTC.

The chain joins TRBV25-1 to TRBJ2-3; D perhaps matches TRBD1 (6 bases). V gave up 2 bases and J gave up 5 bases, with 11 bases separating them. The CDR3 length is 14 residues. The germline V gene has CDR1 MGHDK and CDR2 SYGVNS. Here the CDR3 DNA reads TGTGCCAGCAGTGAAAGAAGAGGGGGAGATACGCAGTATTTT. This translates into CASSERRGGDTQYF.

J is TRBJ2-1 and V is TRBV2; 9 nucleotides match TRBD1. The CDR3 loop spans 17 amino acids. Trimming cost V 0 bases and J 8 bases; bases outside gene matches: 11. Germline-derived CDR1 and CDR2 are SNHLY and FYNNEI. CDR3 loop: CASSEAGVWTGDHEQFF. DNA of the CDR3: TGTGCCAGCAGTGAAGCGGGGGTTTGGACAGGGGACCATGAGCAGTTCTTC. Supplemented by reference TRBV2 and TRBJ2-1, the full variable domain reads EPEVTQTPSHQVTQMGQEVILRCVPISNHLYFYWYRQILGQKVEFLVSFYNNEISEKSEIFDDQFSVERPDGSNFTLKIRSTKLEDSAMYFCASSEAGVWTGDHEQFFGPGTRLTVL.